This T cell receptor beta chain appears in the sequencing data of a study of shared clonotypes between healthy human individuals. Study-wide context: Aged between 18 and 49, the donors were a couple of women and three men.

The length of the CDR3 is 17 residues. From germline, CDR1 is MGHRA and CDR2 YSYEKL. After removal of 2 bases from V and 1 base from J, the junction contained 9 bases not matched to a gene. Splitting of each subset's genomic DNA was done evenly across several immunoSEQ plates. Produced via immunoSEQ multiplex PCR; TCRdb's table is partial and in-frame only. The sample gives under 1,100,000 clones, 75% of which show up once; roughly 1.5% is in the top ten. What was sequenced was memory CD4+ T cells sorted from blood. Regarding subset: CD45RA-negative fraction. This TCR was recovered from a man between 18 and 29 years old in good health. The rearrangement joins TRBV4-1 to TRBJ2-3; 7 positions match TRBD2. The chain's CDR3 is CASSQRSGGGGTDTQYF. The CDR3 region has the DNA TGCGCCAGCAGCCAAAGGTCTGGCGGGGGTGGCACAGATACGCAGTATTTT.